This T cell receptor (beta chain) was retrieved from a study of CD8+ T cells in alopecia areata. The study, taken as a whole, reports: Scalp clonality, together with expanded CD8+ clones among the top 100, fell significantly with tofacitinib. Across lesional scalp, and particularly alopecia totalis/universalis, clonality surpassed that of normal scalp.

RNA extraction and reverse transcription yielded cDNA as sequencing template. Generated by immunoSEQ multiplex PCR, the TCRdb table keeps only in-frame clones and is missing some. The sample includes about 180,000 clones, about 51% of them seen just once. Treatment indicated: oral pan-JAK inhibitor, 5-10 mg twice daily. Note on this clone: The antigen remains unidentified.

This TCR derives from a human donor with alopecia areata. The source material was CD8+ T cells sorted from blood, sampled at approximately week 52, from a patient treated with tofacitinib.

CDR3 nucleotide sequence: TGTGCCAGCAGCTTAGCGGGACGGGGTACAGGGAAGTACTTC. This codes for CASSLAGRGTGKYF. The chain couples TRBV7-9 to TRBJ2-7; perhaps TRBD1 as D (6 bases). Germline loops: CDR1 SEHNR, CDR2 FQNEAQ (reference sequence). The CDR3 covers 14 residues. V lost 0 bases and J lost 11, with 17 bases in between.